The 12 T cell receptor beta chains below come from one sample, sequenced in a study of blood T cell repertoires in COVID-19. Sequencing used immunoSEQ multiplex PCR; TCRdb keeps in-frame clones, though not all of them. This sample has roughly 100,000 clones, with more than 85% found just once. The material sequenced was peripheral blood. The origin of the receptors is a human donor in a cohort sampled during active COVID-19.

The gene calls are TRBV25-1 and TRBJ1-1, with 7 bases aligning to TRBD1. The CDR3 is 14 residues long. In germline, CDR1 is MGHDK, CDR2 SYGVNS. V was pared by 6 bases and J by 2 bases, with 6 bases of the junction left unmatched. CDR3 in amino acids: CASSTGVSNTEAFF. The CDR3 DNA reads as TGTGCCAGCAGCACAGGGGTTAGTAACACTGAAGCTTTCTTT.

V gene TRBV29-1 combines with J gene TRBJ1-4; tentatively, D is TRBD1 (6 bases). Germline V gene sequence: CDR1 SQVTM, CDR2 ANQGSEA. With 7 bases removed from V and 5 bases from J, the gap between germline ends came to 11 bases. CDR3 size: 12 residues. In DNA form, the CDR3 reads TGCAGCGCAACTACAGGGAATGAAAAACTGTTTTTT. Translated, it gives CSATTGNEKLFF.

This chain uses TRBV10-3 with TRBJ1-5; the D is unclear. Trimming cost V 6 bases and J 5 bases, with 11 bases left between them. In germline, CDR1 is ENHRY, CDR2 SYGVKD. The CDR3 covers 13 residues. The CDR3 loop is CAISTGVDQPQHF. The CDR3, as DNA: TGTGCCATCAGCACCGGGGTAGATCAGCCCCAGCATTTT.

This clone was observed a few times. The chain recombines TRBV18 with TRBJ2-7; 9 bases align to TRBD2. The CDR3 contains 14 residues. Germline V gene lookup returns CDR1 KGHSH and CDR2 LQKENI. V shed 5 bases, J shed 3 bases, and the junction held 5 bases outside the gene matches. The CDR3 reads CASSSAGGNYEQYF. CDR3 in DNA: TGTGCCAGCTCATCAGCGGGGGGTAACTACGAGCAGTACTTC.

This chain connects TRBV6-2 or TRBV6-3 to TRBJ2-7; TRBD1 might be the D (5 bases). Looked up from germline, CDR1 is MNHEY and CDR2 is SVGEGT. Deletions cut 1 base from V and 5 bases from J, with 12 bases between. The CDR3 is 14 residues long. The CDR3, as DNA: TGTGCCAGCAGTTACTTCGGACAAATCCACGAGCAGTACTTC. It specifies CASSYFGQIHEQYF.

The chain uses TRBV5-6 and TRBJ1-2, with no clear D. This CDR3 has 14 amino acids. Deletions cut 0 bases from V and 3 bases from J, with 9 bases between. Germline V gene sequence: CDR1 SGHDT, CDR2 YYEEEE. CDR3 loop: CASSLVISDYGYTF. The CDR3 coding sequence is TGTGCCAGCAGCTTGGTTATCTCAGACTATGGCTACACCTTC.

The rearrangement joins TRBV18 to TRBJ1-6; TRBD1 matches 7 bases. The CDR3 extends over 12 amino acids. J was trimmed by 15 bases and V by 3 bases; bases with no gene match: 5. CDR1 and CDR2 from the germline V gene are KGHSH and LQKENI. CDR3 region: CASSPGDSLLHF. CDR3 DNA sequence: TGTGCCAGCTCACCCGGGGACAGCCTCCTCCACTTT. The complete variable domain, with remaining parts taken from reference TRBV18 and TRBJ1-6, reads NAGVMQNPRHLVRRRGQEARLRCSPMKGHSHVYWYRQLPEEGLKFMVYLQKENIIDESGMPKERFSAEFPKEGPSILRIQQVVRGDSAAYFCASSPGDSLLHFGNGTRLTVT.

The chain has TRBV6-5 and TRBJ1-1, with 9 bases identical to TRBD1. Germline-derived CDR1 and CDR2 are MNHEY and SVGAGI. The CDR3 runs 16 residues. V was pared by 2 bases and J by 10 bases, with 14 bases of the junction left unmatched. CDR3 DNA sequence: TGTGCCAGCAGTTACATTGGTAACAGGGGGCGTTCGGCAGCTTTCTTT. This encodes CASSYIGNRGRSAAFF.

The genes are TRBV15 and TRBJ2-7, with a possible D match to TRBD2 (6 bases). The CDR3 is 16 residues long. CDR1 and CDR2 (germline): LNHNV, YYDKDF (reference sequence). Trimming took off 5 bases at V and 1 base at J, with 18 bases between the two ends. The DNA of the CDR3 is TGTGCCACCAGCGCGGATGGGGGGAAAGGTTCCTACGAGCAGTACTTC. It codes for CATSADGGKGSYEQYF.

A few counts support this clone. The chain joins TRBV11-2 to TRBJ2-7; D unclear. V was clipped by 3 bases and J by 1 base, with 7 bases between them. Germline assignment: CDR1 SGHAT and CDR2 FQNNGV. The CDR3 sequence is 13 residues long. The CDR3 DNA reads TGTGCCAGCAGCTTCCAGAATTCCTACGAGCAGTACTTC. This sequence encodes CASSFQNSYEQYF. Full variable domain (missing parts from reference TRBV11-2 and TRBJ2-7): EAGVAQSPRYKIIEKRQSVAFWCNPISGHATLYWYQQILGQGPKLLIQFQNNGVVDDSQLPKDRFSAERLKGVDSTLKIQPAKLEDSAVYLCASSFQNSYEQYFGPGTRLTVT.

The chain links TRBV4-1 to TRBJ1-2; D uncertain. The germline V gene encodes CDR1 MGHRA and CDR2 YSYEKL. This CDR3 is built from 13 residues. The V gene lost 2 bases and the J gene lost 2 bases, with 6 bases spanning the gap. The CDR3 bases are TGCGCCAGCAGCCAATTCAGGAACTATGGCTACACCTTC. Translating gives CASSQFRNYGYTF.

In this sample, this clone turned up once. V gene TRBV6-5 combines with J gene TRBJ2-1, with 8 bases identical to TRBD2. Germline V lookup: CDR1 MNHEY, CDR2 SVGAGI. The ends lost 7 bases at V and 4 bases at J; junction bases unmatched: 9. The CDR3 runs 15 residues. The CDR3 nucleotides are TGTGCCAGCACCCCGGGAGGGACTGGATACAATGAGCAGTTCTTC. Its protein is CASTPGGTGYNEQFF.